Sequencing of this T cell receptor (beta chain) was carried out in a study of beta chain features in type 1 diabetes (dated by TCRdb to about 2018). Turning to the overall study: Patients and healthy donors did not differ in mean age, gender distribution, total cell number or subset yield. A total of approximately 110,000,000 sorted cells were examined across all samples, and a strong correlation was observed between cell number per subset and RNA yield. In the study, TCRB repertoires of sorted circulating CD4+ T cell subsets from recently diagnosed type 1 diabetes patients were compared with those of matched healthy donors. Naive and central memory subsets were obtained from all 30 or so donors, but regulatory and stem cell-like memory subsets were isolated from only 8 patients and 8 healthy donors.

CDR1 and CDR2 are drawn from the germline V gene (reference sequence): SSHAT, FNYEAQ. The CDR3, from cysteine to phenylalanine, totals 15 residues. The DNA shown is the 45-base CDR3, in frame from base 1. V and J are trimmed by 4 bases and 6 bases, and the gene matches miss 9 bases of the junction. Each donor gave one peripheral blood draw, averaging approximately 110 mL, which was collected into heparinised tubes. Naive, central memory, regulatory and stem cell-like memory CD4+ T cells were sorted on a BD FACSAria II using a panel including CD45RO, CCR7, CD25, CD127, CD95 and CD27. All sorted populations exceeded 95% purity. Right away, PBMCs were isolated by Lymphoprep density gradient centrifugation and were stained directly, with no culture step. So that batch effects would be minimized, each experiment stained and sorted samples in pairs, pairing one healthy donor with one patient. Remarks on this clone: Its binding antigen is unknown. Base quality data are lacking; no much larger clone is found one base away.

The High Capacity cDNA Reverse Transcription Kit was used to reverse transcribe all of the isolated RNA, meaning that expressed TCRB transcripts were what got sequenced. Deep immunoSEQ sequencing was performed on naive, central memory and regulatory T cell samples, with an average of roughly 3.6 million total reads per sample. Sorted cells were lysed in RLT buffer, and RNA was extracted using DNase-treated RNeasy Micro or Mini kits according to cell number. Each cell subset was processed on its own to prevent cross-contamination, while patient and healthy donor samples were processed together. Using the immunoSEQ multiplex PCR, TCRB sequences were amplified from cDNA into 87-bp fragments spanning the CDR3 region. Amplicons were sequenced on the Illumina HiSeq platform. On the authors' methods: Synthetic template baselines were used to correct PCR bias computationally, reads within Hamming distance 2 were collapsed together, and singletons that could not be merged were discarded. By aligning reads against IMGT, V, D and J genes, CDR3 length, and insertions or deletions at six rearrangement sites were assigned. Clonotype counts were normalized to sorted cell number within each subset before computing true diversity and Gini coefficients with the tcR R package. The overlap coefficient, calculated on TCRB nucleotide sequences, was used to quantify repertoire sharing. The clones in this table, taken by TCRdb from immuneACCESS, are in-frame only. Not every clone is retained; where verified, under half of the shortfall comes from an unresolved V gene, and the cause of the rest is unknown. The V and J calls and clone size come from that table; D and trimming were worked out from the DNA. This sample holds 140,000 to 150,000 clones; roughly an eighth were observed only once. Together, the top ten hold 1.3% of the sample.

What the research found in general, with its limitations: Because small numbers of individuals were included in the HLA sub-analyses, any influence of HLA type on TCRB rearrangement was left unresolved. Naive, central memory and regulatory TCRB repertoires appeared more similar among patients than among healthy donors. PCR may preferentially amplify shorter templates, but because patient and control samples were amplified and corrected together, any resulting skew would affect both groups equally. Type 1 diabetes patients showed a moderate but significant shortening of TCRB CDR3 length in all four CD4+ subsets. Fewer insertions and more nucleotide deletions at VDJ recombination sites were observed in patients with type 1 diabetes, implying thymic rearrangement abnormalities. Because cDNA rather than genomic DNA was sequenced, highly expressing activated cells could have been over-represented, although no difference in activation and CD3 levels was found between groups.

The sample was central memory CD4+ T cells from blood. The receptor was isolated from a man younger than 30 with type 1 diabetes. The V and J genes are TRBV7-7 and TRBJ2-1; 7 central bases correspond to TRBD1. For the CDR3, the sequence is CASSSIGTASNEQFF. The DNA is TGTGCCAGCAGCTCAATCGGGACAGCCTCCAATGAGCAGTTCTTC.